This TCR beta chain was captured by sequencing in a study of blood T cell repertoires in COVID-19. CDR1 is SGHRS, CDR2 YFSETQ, per germline. This CDR3 comprises 13 residues. V shed 4 bases, J shed 4 bases, and the junction held 2 bases outside the gene matches. Source study methods: Estimation of nucleated cell counts relied on the amplification of reference gene primers. Only in-frame clones appear in the TCRdb table, and some are missing; sequencing was by immunoSEQ multiplex PCR. The V and J calls and clone size are taken from that table; D and trimming were inferred from the DNA. This table holds about 48,000 clones, over 85% found once.

The TCR sequence derives from a woman at least 80 years old with acute or convalescent COVID-19. This chain joins TRBV5-1 and TRBJ2-5; 9 bases match TRBD1. Sample: peripheral blood. CDR3 in DNA: TGCGCCAGCAGCCTGGACAGGGGAGAGACCCAGTACTTC. Residues: CASSLDRGETQYF.